One and the same sample provided the 29 T cell receptor beta chains below, sequenced in a study of blood T cells in healthy people across ages. A second PCR of 7 to 11 cycles used a sample-barcoded 5' primer and a J-beta primer mix. TCRdb reanalysed the 5' RACE reads using MiXCR and keeps one entry per CDR3 protein. The sample has approximately 960,000 distinct CDR3 sequences, 25% to 30% seen once. This same sample was also taken into another study, of T cells of mothers and their children.

Sequenced: blood. These receptors were collected from a woman aged 40 to 50 in good health.

This clonotype was seen a few times. The rearrangement uses TRBV20-1 and TRBJ2-1; 9 bases match TRBD1. The CDR3 loop spans 16 amino acids. The germline V gene encodes CDR1 DFQATT and CDR2 SNEGSKA (reference sequence). V lost 6 bases and J lost 7; bases outside the gene matches: 16. The CDR3 loop reads CSAIRGTGSNNNEQFF. The CDR3 region has the DNA TGCAGTGCCATTCGTGGGACAGGGTCAAATAATAATGAGCAGTTCTTC.

The rearrangement uses TRBV6-1 and TRBJ1-4; no clear D. Per the germline V gene, CDR1 is MNHNS and CDR2 is SASEGT. V lost 3 bases to trimming and J lost 7 bases, with 12 bases between them. This CDR3 has 14 residues. The CDR3, as DNA: TGTGCCAGCAGTGAGTTAGGTGGGCGTGAAAAACTGTTTTTT. Translated, it gives CASSELGGREKLFF.

This clonotype was recorded many times. This chain uses TRBV10-3 with TRBJ1-2; D unresolved. V was clipped by 3 bases and J by 8 bases, with 7 bases between them. Germline CDR1 is ENHRY and CDR2 is SYGVKD. The CDR3 consists of 11 residues. The CDR3 nucleotides are TGTGCCATCAGTGATCTAGGCGGCTACACCTTC. Encoded protein: CAISDLGGYTF.

The genes are TRBV28 and TRBJ2-1; 12 positions match TRBD2. Per the germline V gene, CDR1 is MDHEN and CDR2 is SYDVKM. This CDR3 contains 15 residues. Trimming cost V 4 bases and J 7 bases; bases outside gene matches: 5. The CDR3 DNA sequence: TGTGCCAGCAGTTCCACTAGCGGGGGGATGAATGAGCAGTTCTTC. Protein: CASSSTSGGMNEQFF.

This clonotype came up many times. The chain employs TRBV6-1 and TRBJ2-7; the D is unclear. Germline V lookup: CDR1 MNHNS, CDR2 SASEGT. This CDR3 comprises 12 residues. V shed 9 bases and J shed 3 bases, with 12 bases lying between them. Written as DNA, the CDR3 is TGTGCCAGTTCCCCGGACGACTACGAGCAGTACTTC. Protein: CASSPDDYEQYF.

This clonotype was seen a few times. Here the CDR3 reads CASSVGGARTDTQYF. The CDR3 DNA follows: TGTGCCAGCAGCGTGGGGGGGGCCCGCACAGATACGCAGTATTTT. The V and J genes are TRBV9 and TRBJ2-3, with a possible D match to TRBD2 (7 bases). This CDR3 is built from 15 residues. Germline V gives CDR1 SGDLS, CDR2 YYNGEE. The V end was cut by 2 bases, the J end by 1 base, with 11 bases between. Drawing the rest from reference TRBV9 and TRBJ2-3, the complete variable domain is DSGVTQTPKHLITATGQRVTLRCSPRSGDLSVYWYQQSLDQGLQFLIQYYNGEERAKGNILERFSAQQFPDLHSELNLSSLELGDSALYFCASSVGGARTDTQYFGPGTRLTVL.

This clonotype has just a few counts. V usage is TRBV7-9 and J usage is TRBJ2-1, with a weak D call TRBD2 (6 bases). V was clipped by 3 bases and J by 7 bases, with 19 bases between them. CDR1 is SEHNR and CDR2 is FQNEAQ in the germline V gene (reference sequence). The CDR3 extends over 16 amino acids. The CDR3, as DNA: TGTGCCAGCAGCTTCCTTGGAGGGACCGACAGAAATGAGCAGTTCTTC. This translates into CASSFLGGTDRNEQFF.

This clonotype was observed many times. V is TRBV12-3 or TRBV12-4 and J is TRBJ2-7, with D unresolved. Trimming removed 4 bases at V and 6 bases at J, with 13 bases between. This CDR3 comprises 13 residues. The CDR3 spells CASSSSRVGEQYF. The CDR3 nucleotides read TGTGCCAGCAGTTCCAGCAGAGTCGGCGAGCAGTACTTC.

This chain connects TRBV6-2 or TRBV6-3 to TRBJ1-5; TRBD1 is a possible D gene (5 bases). This CDR3 has 15 residues. Germline values: CDR1 MNHEY, CDR2 SVGEGT. V lost 6 bases, J lost 4 bases, and 16 bases lay in between. The CDR3 spells CASSRRAGTNQPQHF. The CDR3 DNA sequence: TGTGCCAGCAGCCGCCGGGCAGGGACGAATCAGCCCCAGCATTTT.

The rearrangement uses TRBV20-1 and TRBJ2-1; the D gene is possibly TRBD2 (6 bases). Trimming shortened V by 1 base and J by 5 bases, and 15 bases separated the two germline ends. The CDR3 totals 15 residues. CDR1 and CDR2 from the germline V gene are DFQATT and SNEGSKA (reference sequence). CDR3 loop: CSARAWASADNEQFF. DNA of the CDR3: TGCAGTGCTAGAGCTTGGGCTAGCGCGGACAATGAGCAGTTCTTC.

This chain connects TRBV12-3 or TRBV12-4 to TRBJ2-5, with 9 nucleotides matching TRBD2. CDR3 length: 16 amino acids. The ends lost 3 bases at V and 11 bases at J; junction bases unmatched: 16. DNA for the CDR3: TGTGCCAGCAGTTTCCATAGCGGCGGGGGGGCGGAGGAGCAGTACTTC. Amino acids: CASSFHSGGGAEEQYF.

For this clonotype: A read error is possible here, since a much larger clone lies one base away. The V and J genes are TRBV6-1 and TRBJ2-3; 8 bases are shared with TRBD1. V trimming: 7 bases; J trimming: 4 bases; junction bases outside the gene matches: 7. The CDR3 sequence is 14 residues long. From germline, CDR1 is MNHNS and CDR2 SASEGT. CDR3 nucleotides: TGTGCCAGCATGCCGGGACAGGTCGCAGATACGCAGTATTTT. It yields the protein CASMPGQVADTQYF.

This clonotype was recorded a few times. The J gene is TRBJ2-6, the V gene TRBV7-9; 8 positions match TRBD1. Losses at the gene ends were 0 bases for V and 0 bases for J; bases not matched to a gene: 4. The CDR3 runs to 18 residues. Germline lookup yields CDR1 SEHNR and CDR2 FQNEAQ (reference sequence). In DNA, the CDR3 is TGTGCCAGCAGCTTAGCGGCAGGGGGCCCCTCTGGGGCCAACGTCCTGACTTTC. Translated, it gives CASSLAAGGPSGANVLTF.

This clonotype was seen repeatedly, ten times or more. The chain joins TRBV29-1 to TRBJ2-7, with D possibly being TRBD1 or TRBD2 (6 bases each). Germline CDR1 is SQVTM and CDR2 is ANQGSEA. V was trimmed by 5 bases and J by 6 bases, leaving 17 bases between them. The CDR3 contains 13 residues. The CDR3 loop reads CSVSWLGGGEQYF. The CDR3 DNA reads TGCAGCGTTTCCTGGTTGGGGGGCGGCGAGCAGTACTTC.

The chain is built from TRBV20-1 and TRBJ2-7; 10 bases are a match to TRBD1. Trimming took 1 base from V and 3 from J; bases not matched to a gene: 9. Germline-derived CDR1 and CDR2 are DFQATT and SNEGSKA (reference sequence). The CDR3 is 16 amino acids. For the CDR3, the DNA is TGCAGTGCTAGAGGTTTCGACAGGGGGCTTGTCTACGAGCAGTACTTC. Residues: CSARGFDRGLVYEQYF.

V usage is TRBV12-1 and J usage is TRBJ2-7; the D call in the table, TRBD1, was not verified against the DNA. TRBV12-1 is classified as a pseudogene. The CDR3 sequence is 14 residues long. The CDR3 DNA reads as TGTGCCAGCACCCCCTGGACATTCCCCTACGAGCAGTACTTC. Its translation: CASTPWTFPYEQYF.

The chain joins TRBV7-9 to TRBJ2-3; the match to TRBD2 covers 8 bases. V gave up 6 bases and J gave up 4 bases; unmatched junction bases: 6. CDR1 and CDR2 (germline): SEHNR, FQNEAQ (reference sequence). The CDR3 loop spans 14 amino acids. CDR3 protein: CASSHSGGPDTQYF. In DNA, the CDR3 is TGTGCCAGCAGTCACTCGGGGGGGCCAGATACGCAGTATTTT.

This clonotype has only one observation. The chain employs TRBV29-1 and TRBJ2-7; the match to TRBD1 covers 8 bases. V lost 7 bases and J lost 0; bases outside the gene matches: 8. The CDR3 spans 14 residues. CDR1 is SQVTM and CDR2 is ANQGSEA in the germline V gene. CDR3 coding DNA: TGCAGCGCCGAGACAGGGGCGAGCTCCTACGAGCAGTACTTC. This sequence encodes CSAETGASSYEQYF.

About this clonotype: Possible read error: a much larger clone is one base away. The CDR3 region is CSARNDVACEQYF. The CDR3 DNA reads TGCAGTGCTAGGAACGATGTAGCCTGCGAGCAGTACTTC. This sequence joins TRBV20-1 and TRBJ2-7; D unresolved. This CDR3 comprises 13 residues. The V end was cut by 3 bases, the J end by 6 bases, with 15 bases between. The germline CDR1 and CDR2 sequences are DFQATT and SNEGSKA (reference sequence).

Concerning this clonotype: It may be a read error: a sequence one base away is much more abundant. The chain carries TRBV6-1 and TRBJ2-1, with TRBD2 matching 9 bases. The CDR3 covers 15 residues. Germline CDR1 MNHNS, CDR2 SASEGT. With 1 base clipped from V and 6 bases from J, the junction kept 4 bases outside the gene matches. CDR3 loop: CASSEVGGGANEQFF. DNA of the CDR3: TGTGCCAGCAGTGAAGTTGGCGGGGGGGCCAATGAGCAGTTCTTC.

The rearrangement links TRBV28 to TRBJ1-4; TRBD1 agrees at 12 bases. Germline V lookup: CDR1 MDHEN, CDR2 SYDVKM. The length of the CDR3 is 15 residues. With 2 bases clipped from V and 10 bases from J, the junction kept 5 bases outside the gene matches. CDR3 DNA: TGTGCCAGCAGTTTAGGGACAGGGGGCACGGGAAAACTGTTTTTT. Translating gives CASSLGTGGTGKLFF.

This clonotype was picked up a small number of times. The rearrangement joins TRBV5-1 to TRBJ2-4; TRBD1 is a possible D gene (6 bases). The J call may be faulty, since TRBJ2-7 better matches the DNA end. The CDR3 contains 14 residues. Germline values: CDR1 SGHRS, CDR2 YFSETQ. CDR3 bases: TGCGCCAGCATGTCGAGGCAGGGGAATTACGAGCAGTACTTC. Translating it yields CASMSRQGNYEQYF.

This clonotype was counted many times. V usage is TRBV20-1 and J usage is TRBJ2-7; 7 nucleotides agree with TRBD1. With 2 bases clipped from V and 0 bases from J, the junction kept 4 bases outside the gene matches. The germline CDR1 and CDR2 sequences are DFQATT and SNEGSKA (reference sequence). This CDR3 has 14 amino acids. CDR3 amino acids: CSARRTGLSYEQYF. The DNA for the CDR3 is TGCAGTGCTAGACGGACAGGACTCTCCTACGAGCAGTACTTC.

The chain joins TRBV5-1 to TRBJ2-1; D is unclear. Deletions cut 3 bases from V and 10 bases from J, with 8 bases between. Germline lookup yields CDR1 SGHRS and CDR2 YFSETQ. This CDR3 is 11 amino acids long. This CDR3 is CASSSPAEQFF. The CDR3 region has the DNA TGCGCCAGCAGCTCCCCGGCAGAGCAGTTCTTC.

There are a few counts of this clonotype. Possible read error: a much larger clone is one base away. CDR3 protein: CASSYSRVQETRYF. CDR3 in DNA: TGTGCCAGCAGTTACAGCAGGGTCCAAGAGACCCGGTACTTC. The genes are TRBV6-2 or TRBV6-3 and TRBJ2-5, with D tentatively TRBD1 (5 bases). The germline V gene encodes CDR1 MNHEY and CDR2 SVGEGT. The CDR3 contains 14 residues.

As concerns this clonotype: A much larger clone is a single base away; this may be a read error. The rearrangement links TRBV4-2 to TRBJ2-5; the match to TRBD1 covers 12 bases. Germline V gene data show CDR1 as LGHNA and CDR2 as YNFKEQ. V shed 4 bases, J shed 5 bases, and the junction held 8 bases outside the gene matches. The CDR3 spans 16 residues. The CDR3 DNA reads TGTGCCAGCAGCCCTGCGGGGACAGGGGGCGGGGAGACCCAGTACTTC. Translating it yields CASSPAGTGGGETQYF.

The chain employs TRBV7-3 and TRBJ2-3; 8 bases fit TRBD1. J lost 2 bases, V lost 5 bases, and 3 bases had no gene match. The CDR3 consists of 14 residues. Germline V gene data show CDR1 as SGHTA and CDR2 as FQGTGA. This CDR3 is CASSATGATDTQYF. CDR3 DNA sequence: TGTGCCAGCAGCGCGACAGGGGCCACAGATACGCAGTATTTT.

This clonotype appeared many times. The J gene is TRBJ2-6, the V gene TRBV10-3; D gene ambiguous. The ends were cut back, 2 bases at V and 0 bases at J, with 5 bases in the middle. Germline V CDR1 and CDR2: ENHRY, SYGVKD. The CDR3 consists of 15 residues. This chain's CDR3 is CAISERLSGANVLTF. The CDR3 coding sequence is TGTGCCATCAGTGAGCGGCTCTCTGGGGCCAACGTCCTGACTTTC.

This clonotype was seen a handful of times. The chain combines TRBV7-2 with TRBJ1-5; D is unclear. Trimming cost V 6 bases and J 5 bases, with 11 bases left between them. The CDR3 length is 13 residues. The germline V gene has CDR1 SGHTA and CDR2 FQGNSA. The CDR3 bases are TGTGCCAGCAGACAAGACGGTGATCAGCCCCAGCATTTT. Encoded protein: CASRQDGDQPQHF.